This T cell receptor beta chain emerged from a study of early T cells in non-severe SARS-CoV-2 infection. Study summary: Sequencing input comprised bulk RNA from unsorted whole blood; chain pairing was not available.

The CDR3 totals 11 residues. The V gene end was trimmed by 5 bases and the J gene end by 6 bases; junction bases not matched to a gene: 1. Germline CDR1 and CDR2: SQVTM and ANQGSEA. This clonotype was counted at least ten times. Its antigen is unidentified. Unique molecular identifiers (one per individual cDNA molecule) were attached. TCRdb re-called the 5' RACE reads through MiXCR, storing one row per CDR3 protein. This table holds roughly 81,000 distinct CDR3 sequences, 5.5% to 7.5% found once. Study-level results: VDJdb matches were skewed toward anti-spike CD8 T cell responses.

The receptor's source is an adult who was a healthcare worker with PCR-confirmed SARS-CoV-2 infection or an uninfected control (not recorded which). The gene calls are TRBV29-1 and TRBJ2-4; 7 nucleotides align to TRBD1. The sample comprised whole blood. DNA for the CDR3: TGCAGCGTTTGGGACAGAAACATTCAGTACTTC. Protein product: CSVWDRNIQYF.